These 10 T cell receptor beta chains came from one sample sequenced in a study of T cell repertoires in cytomegalovirus infection. TCRdb redid the calling of the reads with MiXCR, one entry per CDR3 protein. Seen here are about 89,000 distinct CDR3 sequences, around 28% observed once, and the top ten hold approximately 71%. Which antigens these TCRs recognize remains unknown. The sample was CD8+ T cells from cultured PBMCs, taken from culture after CMV antigen stimulation. These receptors all stem from a human donor in good health (CMV status not recorded). Some clones in this sample may be carry-over from other donors' samples.

On this clonotype: This is likely a read error, given that the CDR3 carries no conserved phenylalanine or tryptophan at its end. The rearrangement links TRBV7-4 to TRBJ1-5; D is unclear. V lost 3 bases and J 0 bases, leaving 9 bases between the germline ends. Germline CDR1 and CDR2: SGHVT and SQSDAQ. The CDR3 has 15 amino acids. The CDR3 DNA is TGTGCCAGCAGCTTCGGTACGATTAGCAATCAGCCCCAGCATTCT. This encodes CASSFGTISNQPQHS.

Comments on this clonotype: A read error may account for a junction end that differs from germline. The genes are TRBV19 and TRBJ1-4, with TRBD1 identical over 8 bases. CDR3 size: 15 residues. Germline CDR1 is LNHDA and CDR2 is SQIVND (reference sequence). The CDR3 coding sequence is TGTGCCAGTAGTGTAGACAGGGGAACTAATGAAAAACTGTTTTTT. The encoded protein is CASSVDRGTNEKLFF.

J is TRBJ1-2 and V is TRBV20-1; D perhaps matches TRBD1 (6 bases). The CDR3 is made up of 14 amino acids. Germline assignment: CDR1 DFQATT and CDR2 SNEGSKA (reference sequence). The V and J ends lost 1 base and 4 bases respectively, with 13 bases between them. The CDR3 coding sequence is TGCAGTGCTAGAGTACCTGGGACATCCTATGGCTACACCTTC. This codes for CSARVPGTSYGYTF.

The table lists this clonotype with a few counts. The chain couples TRBV27 to TRBJ1-1; D uncertain. V gave up 3 bases and J gave up 0 bases, with 11 bases separating them. Per germline, CDR1 MNHEY and CDR2 SMNVEV (reference sequence). CDR3 length: 15 amino acids. DNA of the CDR3: TGTGCCAGCAGTTTGGTGCAGAGTTTGAACACTGAAGCTTTCTTT. This codes for CASSLVQSLNTEAFF.

The CDR3 sequence is CASSQGTGPLGNQPQHF. The DNA for the CDR3 is TGTGCCAGCAGTCAAGGGACAGGGCCCCTGGGCAATCAGCCCCAGCATTTT. The chain uses TRBV28 and TRBJ1-5; 9 nucleotides line up with TRBD1. Germline V gene data show CDR1 as MDHEN and CDR2 as SYDVKM. Losses at the gene ends were 5 bases for V and 2 bases for J; bases not matched to a gene: 10. This CDR3 spans 17 amino acids.

This chain connects TRBV6-5 to TRBJ2-3; D could derive from TRBD1 or TRBD2 (6 bases each). V was trimmed by 5 bases and J by 5 bases, leaving 17 bases between them. The CDR3 runs to 15 residues. CDR1 is MNHEY and CDR2 is SVGAGI in the germline V gene. In DNA, the CDR3 is TGTGCCAGCAGTGGGTTGGGGGGCGGAATAGATACGCAGTATTTT. Its translation is CASSGLGGGIDTQYF.

CDR3 region: CASSDGNSYEQYF. Here the CDR3 DNA reads TGTGCCAGCAGTGACGGCAACTCCTACGAGCAGTACTTC. The rearrangement uses TRBV2 and TRBJ2-7; D call uncertain. Germline values: CDR1 SNHLY, CDR2 FYNNEI. The CDR3 extends over 13 amino acids. V was clipped by 3 bases and J by 0 bases, with 6 bases between them.

As to this clonotype: A much larger clonotype is one base distant, so this may be a read error. The chain recombines TRBV11-1 with TRBJ1-1; D ambiguous. Germline V CDR1 and CDR2: SGHAT, FQDESV (reference sequence). This CDR3 has 13 amino acids. The ends were cut back, 0 bases at V and 4 bases at J, with 6 bases in the middle. This chain's CDR3 is CASSLAEPTEAFF. As DNA, the CDR3 is TGTGCCAGCAGCTTAGCTGAACCCACTGAAGCTTTCTTT. The variable domain in full, with the rest retrieved from reference TRBV11-1 and TRBJ1-1, is EAEVAQSPRYKITEKSQAVAFWCDPISGHATLYWYRQILGQGPELLVQFQDESVVDDSQLPKDRFSAERLKGVDSTLKIQPAELGDSAMYLCASSLAEPTEAFFGQGTRLTVV.

This clonotype was counted only a few times. The CDR3 DNA is TGTGCCATCAGTGAGTCCAACGGGGGTTATAACATTCAGTACTTC. Protein: CAISESNGGYNIQYF. The chain has TRBV10-3 and TRBJ2-4, with D tentatively TRBD2 (6 bases). The CDR3 has 15 amino acids. Trimming took 0 bases from V and 7 from J, leaving 13 bases between them. Germline V CDR1 and CDR2: ENHRY, SYGVKD.

CDR3 amino acids: CASSRYSARGLSYNEQFF. CDR3 sequence (DNA): TGTGCCAGCAGCCGGTATAGTGCTAGGGGCCTTTCCTACAATGAGCAGTTCTTC. The chain recombines TRBV7-3 with TRBJ2-1, with D possibly TRBD1 on 5 matching bases. CDR3 length: 18 residues. The V gene's germline CDR1 is SGHTA and CDR2 FQGTGA. Trimming took 5 bases from V and 1 from J, leaving 21 bases between them.